A selection of T cell receptor beta chains follows, all from one sample in a study of control samples from healthy donors and cancer patients. TCRdb keeps only in-frame clones here, not all; method: immunoSEQ multiplex PCR. The table records approximately 79,000 clones, roughly 90% of them present only once. The sample comprised blood. These receptors were collected from a man aged 50 to 59 in good health. Each CDR3 is given with its conserved first and last residue. A D gene is named only where the DNA matches it firmly. Clone size appears in some rows only: once, few, many, or a class for an expanded clone.

>TRBJ1-1|TRBV30|TRBD1|once
TGTGCCTGGAGTCGAACAGGGGTTGCCACTGAAGCTTTCTTT
CAWSRTGVATEAFF
>TRBJ2-3|TRBV7-9|TRBD2|-
TGTGCCAGCAGCTTCCCGACTAGCCCCACAGATACGCAGTATTTT
CASSFPTSPTDTQYF
>TRBJ1-2|TRBV15|-|-
TGTGCCACCAGCAGAGATCACGGAAGGAAGATTAACTATGGCTACACCTTC
CATSRDHGRKINYGYTF
>TRBJ2-3|TRBV6-5|-|-
TGTGCCAGCAGTTACAGCGGCTCTAGCACAGATACGCAGTATTTT
CASSYSGSSTDTQYF
>TRBJ2-7|TRBV19|-|-
TGTGCCAGTAGTATAGGTTATAGTCGAACTTACGAGCAGTACTTC
CASSIGYSRTYEQYF
>TRBJ1-2|TRBV9|-|once
TGTGCCAGCAGCGTACCCCGGGACCCCGGGGACTATGGCTACACCTTC
CASSVPRDPGDYGYTF
>TRBJ2-5|TRBV7-9|-|-
TGTGCCAGCAGCTTACCTCTAACAGCGGAGGAAGAGACCCAGTACTTC
CASSLPLTAEEETQYF
>TRBJ1-6|TRBV14|-|-
TGTGCCAGCAGCCAAGAATTGGGGTCACCCCTCCACTTT
CASSQELGSPLHF
>TRBJ2-7|TRBV6-5|TRBD2|-
TGTGCCAGCACCCCCCCGGGGCGGGGGTATTACGAGCAGTACTTC
CASTPPGRGYYEQYF
>TRBJ2-7|TRBV29-1|-|-
TGCAGCGTTGGGACAGTTTACGAGCAGTACTTC
CSVGTVYEQYF
>TRBJ1-4|TRBV7-8|TRBD1|-
TGTGCCAGCAGCCGGAACAGGGGAGCTAATGAAAAACTGTTTTTT
CASSRNRGANEKLFF
>TRBJ2-3|TRBV7-9|TRBD2|-
TGTGCCAGCAGCTTAGCGACCCTTCTAGCGGGGGTCACAGATACGCAGTATTTT
CASSLATLLAGVTDTQYF
>TRBJ1-2|TRBV5-4|-|-
TGTGCCAGCAGCTTGCCCCGACGTGGCTACACCTTC
CASSLPRRGYTF
>TRBJ2-7|TRBV2|-|-
TGTGCCAGAGGAAGCGTAGGCTACGAGCAGTACTTC
CARGSVGYEQYF
>TRBJ2-5|TRBV6-5|TRBD1|once
TGTGCCAGCACCGAAGGGACAGGGGAACAAGAGACCCAGTACTTC
CASTEGTGEQETQYF
>TRBJ2-2|TRBV21-1|-|-
TGTGCCACCGAGTGGTTGGGGCGCGCCGGGGAGCTGTTTTTT
CATEWLGRAGELFF
>TRBJ1-5|TRBV7-9|TRBD1|once
TGTGCCAGCAGCACAGGGGGGGGCATTCAGCCCCAGCATTTT
CASSTGGGIQPQHF
>TRBJ1-1|TRBV19|-|once
TGTGCCAGTAGTAGCCCAGCACCGACTGAAGCTTTCTTT
CASSSPAPTEAFF
>TRBJ1-6|TRBV7-8|-|-
TGTGCCAGCAGCCTAAGAGGGGGATATAATTCACCCCTCCACTTT
CASSLRGGYNSPLHF
>TRBJ2-7|TRBV9|-|-
TGTGCCAGCAGCCCCAGGGACCACGAGCAGTACTTC
CASSPRDHEQYF
>TRBJ1-4|TRBV18|-|-
TGTGCCAGCTCACCGCAATTACCGGGACACGGAGCTGAAAAACTGTTTTTT
CASSPQLPGHGAEKLFF
>TRBJ1-2|TRBV12-3/TRBV12-4|-|-
TGTGCCAGCAGTCAGGGAGTGGATGGCTACACCTTC
CASSQGVDGYTF
>TRBJ2-7|TRBV5-1|TRBD2|few
TGCGCCAGCAGCTTGGGGAGCGGGGAGTCCTACGAGCAGTACTTC
CASSLGSGESYEQYF
>TRBJ1-6|TRBV14|-|-
TGTGCCAGCAGCCCAAGCTCCTATAATTCACCCCTCCACTTT
CASSPSSYNSPLHF
>TRBJ2-7|TRBV5-1|TRBD2|once
TGCGCCAGCAGCTTGGAGGGTGGGGGGGCCTACGAGCAGTACTTC
CASSLEGGGAYEQYF
>TRBJ2-7|TRBV19|-|once
TGTGCCAGTAGTCCGCGGAGGGGGTTGACAGTTTACGAGCAGTACTTC
CASSPRRGLTVYEQYF
>TRBJ2-1|TRBV6-2/TRBV6-3|TRBD1|once
TGTGCCAGCAGTCGTGCCGGGACAGTGAGATTAAATGAGCAGTTCTTC
CASSRAGTVRLNEQFF
>TRBJ1-2|TRBV5-5|-|-
TGTGCCAGCAGCTCCCTACGAGGGGGGACGAACTATGGCTACACCTTC
CASSSLRGGTNYGYTF
>TRBJ1-5|TRBV5-8|-|-
TGTGCCAGCAACCGGGACGGCAATCAGCCCCAGCATTTT
CASNRDGNQPQHF
>TRBJ1-6|TRBV19|-|-
TGTGCCCCGGGGGCACGATATAATTCACCCCTCCACTTT
CAPGARYNSPLHF
>TRBJ2-2|TRBV7-2|TRBD2|-
TGTGCCAGCAGCTTATTCCGCGGGGGGCCGGGGACCGGGGAGCTGTTTTTT
CASSLFRGGPGTGELFF
>TRBJ1-2|TRBV3-1/TRBV3-2|TRBD1|-
TGTGCCAGCAGCCAAGATGGTAGGAGGGGGCGCTTCTATGGCTACACCTTC
CASSQDGRRGRFYGYTF
>TRBJ2-2|TRBV13|TRBD2|-
TGTGCCAGCAGCTTTACGACTAGCGGCACCGGGGAGCTGTTTTTT
CASSFTTSGTGELFF
>TRBJ1-2|TRBV6-5|-|-
TGTGCCAGCACCGGGACTCTCTATGGCTACACCTTC
CASTGTLYGYTF
>TRBJ2-1|TRBV2|-|once
TGTGCCAGCAGTGAAGGTCCGTCAAACAGCCTAGGCTACAATGAGCAGTTCTTC
CASSEGPSNSLGYNEQFF
>TRBJ2-5|TRBV4-1|-|-
TGCGCCAGCAGCCAAGATCCCGGACTAACCCAAGAGACCCAGTACTTC
CASSQDPGLTQETQYF
>TRBJ1-4|TRBV5-1|TRBD1|-
TGCGCCAGCAGCTCGACAGGGTATGAAAAACTGTTTTTT
CASSSTGYEKLFF
>TRBJ1-5|TRBV19|TRBD1|-
TGTGCCAGTAGTATAGGGACAGGGGGCGCCCAGCCCCAGCATTTT
CASSIGTGGAQPQHF
>TRBJ1-5|TRBV3-1/TRBV3-2|-|-
TGTGCCAGCAGCCAAGAGGGACACTACAATCAGCCCCAGCATTTT
CASSQEGHYNQPQHF
>TRBJ1-3|TRBV11-3|-|-
TGTGCCAGCGCATTTGGGGGCGCGGGAAACACCATATATTTT
CASAFGGAGNTIYF
>TRBJ2-5|TRBV29-1|TRBD2|-
TGCAGCGTTGGGACTAGCGGGGACTACCAAGAGACCCAGTACTTC
CSVGTSGDYQETQYF
>TRBJ2-7|TRBV30|-|-
TGTGCCTGGAAACAGGCCTACGAGCAGTACTTC
CAWKQAYEQYF
>TRBJ1-2|TRBV5-1|-|few
TGCGCCAGCAGCCCCGGCGGTTGGGGCTACACCTTC
CASSPGGWGYTF
>TRBJ2-5|TRBV24-1|TRBD2|-
TGTGCCACCAGTGATCCACTAGCGGGGGACGAGACCCAGTACTTC
CATSDPLAGDETQYF